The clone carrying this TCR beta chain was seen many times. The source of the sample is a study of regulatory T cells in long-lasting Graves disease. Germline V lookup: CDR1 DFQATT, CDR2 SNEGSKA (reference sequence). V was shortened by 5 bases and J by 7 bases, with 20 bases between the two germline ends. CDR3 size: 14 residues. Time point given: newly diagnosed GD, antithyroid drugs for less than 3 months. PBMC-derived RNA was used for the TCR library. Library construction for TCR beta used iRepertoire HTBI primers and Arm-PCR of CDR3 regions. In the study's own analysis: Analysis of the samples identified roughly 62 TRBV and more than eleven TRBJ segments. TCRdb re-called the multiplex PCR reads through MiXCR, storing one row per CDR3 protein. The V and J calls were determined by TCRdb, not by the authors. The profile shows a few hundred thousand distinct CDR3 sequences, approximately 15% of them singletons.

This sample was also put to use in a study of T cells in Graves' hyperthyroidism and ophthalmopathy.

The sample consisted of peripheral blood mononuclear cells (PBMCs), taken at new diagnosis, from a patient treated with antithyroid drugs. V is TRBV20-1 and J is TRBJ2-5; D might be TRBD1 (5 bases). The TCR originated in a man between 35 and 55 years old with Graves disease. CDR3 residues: CSAPPGHLLTTQYF. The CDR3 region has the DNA TGCAGTGCTCCCCCCGGACACCTCTTAACGACCCAGTACTTC.